These T cell receptor beta chains were read from a single sample in a study of shared clonotypes between healthy human individuals. TCRdb's copy holds only in-frame clones and misses some; the assay was immunoSEQ multiplex PCR. The sample includes 850,000 to 1,200,000 clones, 65% to 75% of them seen just once. Specimen: memory CD4+ T cells sorted from blood. These TCRs come from a man aged 18 to 29 in good health. CDR3s include the opening cysteine and the closing phenylalanine or tryptophan. The D gene is left open where the match is weak. A clone size is listed for some rows: how often the clone was seen (once, few, many), or a class if it is expanded.

TRBJ2-3 | TRBV5-1 | TRBD1 | 15 | - | TGCGCCAGCAGCCCCAACCCGACAGGGGATGGTACGCAGTATTTT | CASSPNPTGDGTQYF
TRBJ1-3 | TRBV19 | TRBD1 | 17 | few | TGTGCCAGTAGTCCATACGGACAGGCTGAATCTGGAAACACCATATATTTT | CASSPYGQAESGNTIYF
TRBJ2-3 | TRBV5-5 | TRBD2 | 15 | - | TGTGCCAGCAGCCGCCGGGGGGAGAGCACAGATACGCAGTATTTT | CASSRRGESTDTQYF
TRBJ2-5 | TRBV18 | - | 12 | - | TGTGCCAGCTCACCAGCAGTTGAGACCCAGTACTTC | CASSPAVETQYF
TRBJ2-5 | TRBV6-5 | TRBD2 | 14 | few | TGTGCCAGCGGGGACGGGGGGGCCCGAGAGACCCAGTACTTC | CASGDGGARETQYF
TRBJ2-7 | TRBV7-2 | TRBD2 | 14 | - | TGTGCCAGCAGCCCGATGGGGGGGATCTACGAGCAGTACTTC | CASSPMGGIYEQYF
TRBJ1-1 | TRBV12-5 | TRBD1 | 15 | - | TGTGCTAGTGGTTTTGCACTCGGACAGGGCGCTGAAGCTTTCTTT | CASGFALGQGAEAFF
TRBJ2-7 | TRBV27 | TRBD2 | 15 | - | TGTGCCAGCAGTTTAACGGCTAGCGGGGCCTACGAGCAGTACTTC | CASSLTASGAYEQYF
TRBJ1-4 | TRBV7-9 | TRBD1 | 19 | - | TGTGCCAGCAGCTCCCGTACGACAGGGAAGCGCACAACTAATGAAAAACTGTTTTTT | CASSSRTTGKRTTNEKLFF
TRBJ1-1 | TRBV29-1 | - | 12 | - | TGCAGCGTTGAAGAGGGAACCACTGAAGCTTTCTTT | CSVEEGTTEAFF
TRBJ2-3 | TRBV9 | - | 19 | - | TGTGCCAGCAGCCTCCCCCCGGGGAGCGACTTTACTAGCACAGATACGCAGTATTTT | CASSLPPGSDFTSTDTQYF
TRBJ1-3 | TRBV19 | - | 15 | - | TGTGCCAGTAGCAAGCCGGGGTCCACCAGGAACACCATATATTTT | CASSKPGSTRNTIYF
TRBJ2-5 | TRBV27 | - | 14 | - | TGTGCCAGCAGTTTAGCCGGAATGGGGGGGCCCCAGTACTTC | CASSLAGMGGPQYF
TRBJ2-3 | TRBV20-1 | - | 11 | - | TGCAGTGCTAGCCGAACAGATACGCAGTATTTT | CSASRTDTQYF
TRBJ2-7 | TRBV6-5 | TRBD2 | 15 | - | TGTGCCAGCAGTTACAGACTAGCGGTATCCTACGAGCAGTACTTC | CASSYRLAVSYEQYF
TRBJ2-3 | TRBV10-3 | - | 15 | - | TGTGCCATCAGTGTGGGGTCCAGCGGCACAGATACGCAGTATTTT | CAISVGSSGTDTQYF
TRBJ2-7 | TRBV5-1 | - | 14 | - | TGCGCCAGCAGCTTCCCGGGGCAGCCCTACGAGCAGTACTTC | CASSFPGQPYEQYF
TRBJ2-5 | TRBV21-1 | - | 18 | - | TGTGCCAGCAGCAAAGCGGGGGCAGGGCCCAGGGTTCAAGAGACCCAGTACTTC | CASSKAGAGPRVQETQYF